This T cell receptor (beta chain) was sequenced in a study of post-analysis software for immune sequencing data. V gave up 0 bases and J gave up 6 bases, with 14 bases separating them. This CDR3 comprises 15 residues. Germline CDR1 is SGHNT and CDR2 is YYREEE (reference sequence). The authors incorporated unique molecular identifiers into the TCR beta cDNA libraries. TCRdb called the PCR reads again in MiXCR, with one record for every CDR3 protein. This sample has roughly 700,000 distinct CDR3 sequences; roughly 27% occur once, and the top ten carry more than 0.45%. This clonotype was recorded only once. The antigen is not known. Whole-study findings and limits: Multiple sclerosis patients showed significantly lower normalized Chao1 diversity than controls did. TRBV segments more frequent in patients than in controls numbered several and included TRBV5-6, TRBV5-1 and TRBV20-1. Strong co-clustering by F measure was evident for samples that had been prepared in the same batch.

This receptor was obtained from a girl aged 10 to 17 with multiple sclerosis. The chain has TRBV5-4 and TRBJ2-3, with D perhaps TRBD2 (7 bases). Sequenced sample: blood. CDR3 sequence: CASSLVRGAADTQYF. The DNA for the CDR3 is TGTGCCAGCAGCTTGGTTCGGGGGGCAGCGGATACGCAGTATTTT.